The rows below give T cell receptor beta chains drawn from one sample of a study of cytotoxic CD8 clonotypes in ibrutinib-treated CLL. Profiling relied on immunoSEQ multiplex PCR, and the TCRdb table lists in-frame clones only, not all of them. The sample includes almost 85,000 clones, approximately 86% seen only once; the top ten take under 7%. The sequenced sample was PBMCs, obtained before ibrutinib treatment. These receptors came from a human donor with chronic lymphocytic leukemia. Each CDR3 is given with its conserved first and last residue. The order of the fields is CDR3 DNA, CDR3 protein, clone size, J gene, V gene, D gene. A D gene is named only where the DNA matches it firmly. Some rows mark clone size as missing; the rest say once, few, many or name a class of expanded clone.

DNA: TGTGCCAGCAGTTCCATCTTAGCGGCAACTAATGAAAAACTGTTTTTT
CDR3: CASSSILAATNEKLFF
size: NA
J: TRBJ1-4
V: TRBV6-6
D: NA

DNA: TGTGCCAGCAGCTGGCGACGCTCGGGGGGGACCGCGAACACCGGGGAGCTGTTTTTT
CDR3: CASSWRRSGGTANTGELFF
size: NA
J: TRBJ2-2
V: TRBV7-6
D: TRBD2

DNA: TGTGCCAGCAGTTACTCGGCCCGGACAGGATACGAGCAGTACTTC
CDR3: CASSYSARTGYEQYF
size: once
J: TRBJ2-7
V: TRBV6-5
D: TRBD1

DNA: TGTGCCAGCACCTCAGCGGGAGCGCGCTCTGGGGCCAACGTCCTGACTTTC
CDR3: CASTSAGARSGANVLTF
size: NA
J: TRBJ2-6
V: TRBV11-3
D: TRBD2

DNA: TGCGCCAGCAGTCTAGGACGGAGTTACTATGGCTACACCTTC
CDR3: CASSLGRSYYGYTF
size: once
J: TRBJ1-2
V: TRBV23-1
D: NA

DNA: TGTGCCAGCAGTTATCTTGGCACAGATACGCAGTATTTT
CDR3: CASSYLGTDTQYF
size: NA
J: TRBJ2-3
V: TRBV6-6
D: NA

DNA: TGTGCCAGCAGCCAGGGAGCGGTGAGAGCTTTCTTT
CDR3: CASSQGAVRAFF
size: NA
J: TRBJ1-1
V: TRBV7-9
D: NA

DNA: TGTGCCAGCAGCTGGGGGGTGCCGGGACAGGGCCCAAACATTCAGTACTTC
CDR3: CASSWGVPGQGPNIQYF
size: NA
J: TRBJ2-4
V: TRBV5-4
D: TRBD1

DNA: TGTGCCAGCAGTGAAGAGGGAGGCTCCTACGAGCAGTACTTC
CDR3: CASSEEGGSYEQYF
size: NA
J: TRBJ2-7
V: TRBV5-6
D: NA

DNA: TGTGCCAGCTCCCGCAGAGGACTAGCGGGAGATGAGCAGTTCTTC
CDR3: CASSRRGLAGDEQFF
size: NA
J: TRBJ2-1
V: TRBV6-5
D: TRBD2

DNA: TGCAGTGCTAGTGGCTATGGCTACACCTTC
CDR3: CSASGYGYTF
size: NA
J: TRBJ1-2
V: TRBV20-1
D: NA

DNA: TGTGCCAGCAGCCTCTGGGACATCACAGATACGCAGTATTTT
CDR3: CASSLWDITDTQYF
size: NA
J: TRBJ2-3
V: TRBV9
D: NA

DNA: TGTGCCTGGAGCAGGGGCGCGTCCTACAATGAGCAGTTCTTC
CDR3: CAWSRGASYNEQFF
size: NA
J: TRBJ2-1
V: TRBV30
D: NA

DNA: TGCGCCAGCAGTGAGTCCCAGCGGGAGGGCCCAGATACGCAGTATTTT
CDR3: CASSESQREGPDTQYF
size: NA
J: TRBJ2-3
V: TRBV10-2
D: TRBD2

DNA: TGTGTCAGAACCTTAGGACGGACAGGGACTCATCCTAACACTGAAGCTTTCTTT
CDR3: CVRTLGRTGTHPNTEAFF
size: NA
J: TRBJ1-1
V: TRBV7-5
D: NA

DNA: TGTGCCAGCAGCTTTTTCCGGGGTTTGCCCTACGAGCAGTACTTC
CDR3: CASSFFRGLPYEQYF
size: NA
J: TRBJ2-7
V: TRBV5-4
D: NA

DNA: TGCGCCAGCAAACTAGCGGGAGAGGTTCATGAGCAGTTCTTC
CDR3: CASKLAGEVHEQFF
size: NA
J: TRBJ2-1
V: TRBV5-1
D: TRBD2

DNA: TGCGCCAGCAGCTCAGGCGGACTAGCGGGATTCAATGAGCAGTTCTTC
CDR3: CASSSGGLAGFNEQFF
size: NA
J: TRBJ2-1
V: TRBV5-1
D: TRBD2

DNA: TGTGCCAGCAGCTCGGACACGAGTGGAAACACCATATATTTT
CDR3: CASSSDTSGNTIYF
size: NA
J: TRBJ1-3
V: TRBV7-9
D: NA

DNA: TGTGCCAGCAGTTTAAGAAGAGCCCCTCGCTATGGCTACACCTTC
CDR3: CASSLRRAPRYGYTF
size: NA
J: TRBJ1-2
V: TRBV28
D: NA

DNA: TGTGCCAGCAGTTTATTCGCAGGTACCTACGAGCAGTACTTC
CDR3: CASSLFAGTYEQYF
size: NA
J: TRBJ2-7
V: TRBV27
D: NA

DNA: TGTGCCAGCAGAACAGGGGGCTTTTATGGCTACACCTTC
CDR3: CASRTGGFYGYTF
size: NA
J: TRBJ1-2
V: TRBV28
D: TRBD1

DNA: TGTGCCAGCAGCTTCTCGGGGGATACGCAGTATTTT
CDR3: CASSFSGDTQYF
size: NA
J: TRBJ2-3
V: TRBV7-2
D: NA

DNA: TGTGCTAGTGGTTTGGCGGGAGGCACAGATACGCAGTATTTT
CDR3: CASGLAGGTDTQYF
size: NA
J: TRBJ2-3
V: TRBV12-5
D: NA

DNA: TGTGCCAGCATGGGAGAGGTGGGGCCCCAGCATTTT
CDR3: CASMGEVGPQHF
size: NA
J: TRBJ1-5
V: TRBV2
D: NA

DNA: TGTGCCAGCAGTCAACAGGGGGACTATGGCTACACCTTC
CDR3: CASSQQGDYGYTF
size: NA
J: TRBJ1-2
V: TRBV2
D: TRBD1

DNA: TGTGCCAGTAGCCCCGCCTCGCCTCAGCCCCAGCATTTT
CDR3: CASSPASPQPQHF
size: NA
J: TRBJ1-5
V: TRBV19
D: NA

DNA: TGTGCCAGCAGCTTTAGCGGGAGAGGCGGGTCAGATACGCAGTATTTT
CDR3: CASSFSGRGGSDTQYF
size: NA
J: TRBJ2-3
V: TRBV7-2
D: TRBD2

DNA: TGTGCCAGCAGCCGGGGGGGCGGCTACACCTTC
CDR3: CASSRGGGYTF
size: NA
J: TRBJ1-2
V: TRBV28
D: NA

DNA: TGTGCCAGCAGCCAAGCGGGGGAGTCGGGTGAAAAACTGTTTTTT
CDR3: CASSQAGESGEKLFF
size: NA
J: TRBJ1-4
V: TRBV4-2
D: NA

DNA: TGTGCCTGGAGTCTGGCGAGTGCCACTGAAGCTTTCTTT
CDR3: CAWSLASATEAFF
size: NA
J: TRBJ1-1
V: TRBV30
D: NA

DNA: TGTGCCAGCGGGCCAGGGGGGATCGGGGAGCTGTTTTTT
CDR3: CASGPGGIGELFF
size: NA
J: TRBJ2-2
V: TRBV6-5
D: NA

DNA: TGTGCCAGCAGCCAACAGATGAACACTGAAGCTTTCTTT
CDR3: CASSQQMNTEAFF
size: NA
J: TRBJ1-1
V: TRBV7-9
D: NA

DNA: TGTGCCAGTAGTAGTGGGACAAGGGCGAGCTATGGCTACACCTTC
CDR3: CASSSGTRASYGYTF
size: once
J: TRBJ1-2
V: TRBV19
D: NA

DNA: TGTGCCAGCAGGCGGGGACAGGGCGGATTTTACGAGCAGTACTTC
CDR3: CASRRGQGGFYEQYF
size: NA
J: TRBJ2-7
V: TRBV6-5
D: TRBD1

DNA: TGTGCCAGCTCACCACGACAGGGACTTGGCTATGGCTACACCTTC
CDR3: CASSPRQGLGYGYTF
size: few
J: TRBJ1-2
V: TRBV18
D: TRBD1

DNA: TGTGCCAGCAGCTGGAATTCCGGGACTAGGATAAACACCGGGGAGCTGTTTTTT
CDR3: CASSWNSGTRINTGELFF
size: once
J: TRBJ2-2
V: TRBV11-2
D: TRBD2

DNA: TGCGCCAGCAGCTTACAGGGTGTTAGCGCAGATACGCAGTATTTT
CDR3: CASSLQGVSADTQYF
size: NA
J: TRBJ2-3
V: TRBV5-1
D: NA

DNA: TGTGCCAGCAGCCCGGGACTAGCGGGGGTCTCTGGGGCCAACGTCCTGACTTTC
CDR3: CASSPGLAGVSGANVLTF
size: NA
J: TRBJ2-6
V: TRBV7-8
D: TRBD2

DNA: TGTGCCAGCAGTGAAGCGATGTTTGGGACAGGGAATCAGCCCCAGCATTTT
CDR3: CASSEAMFGTGNQPQHF
size: NA
J: TRBJ1-5
V: TRBV6-1
D: TRBD1

DNA: TGTGCCAGCAGCTTGGGTGGGGTGCAGGGAGGGTCCTACGAGCAGTACTTC
CDR3: CASSLGGVQGGSYEQYF
size: NA
J: TRBJ2-7
V: TRBV5-6
D: TRBD2

DNA: TGTGCCTGGAGTAGTTTAGGGATCGATCAGCCCCAGCATTTT
CDR3: CAWSSLGIDQPQHF
size: NA
J: TRBJ1-5
V: TRBV30
D: NA

DNA: TGTGCCAGCAGCCCGGGACTAGCGGGAGGGGGGGTCTACGAGCAGTACTTC
CDR3: CASSPGLAGGGVYEQYF
size: NA
J: TRBJ2-7
V: TRBV5-4
D: TRBD2

DNA: TGCGCCAGCAGCTTGGCCAGCGGGAGGACAGATACGCAGTATTTT
CDR3: CASSLASGRTDTQYF
size: NA
J: TRBJ2-3
V: TRBV5-1
D: TRBD2

DNA: TGTGCCAGCAGCTTGGGGGGGGCCCTCAATCAGCCCCAGCATTTT
CDR3: CASSLGGALNQPQHF
size: NA
J: TRBJ1-5
V: TRBV7-9
D: NA

DNA: TGTGCCAGCAGCCCTCCGGGACTAGCGGGATTTCTTGAAACCGGGGAGCTGTTTTTT
CDR3: CASSPPGLAGFLETGELFF
size: NA
J: TRBJ2-2
V: TRBV7-8
D: TRBD2

DNA: TGCAGCGTAGACCCATCCGGTAGCTCCTACGAGCAGTACTTC
CDR3: CSVDPSGSSYEQYF
size: NA
J: TRBJ2-7
V: TRBV29-1
D: NA

DNA: TGCAGCGTTGATGGGTTCTCGGGATCATCTTCACGATTCGGCGCCTATGGCTACACCTTC
CDR3: CSVDGFSGSSSRFGAYGYTF
size: medium-sized
J: TRBJ1-2
V: TRBV29-1
D: NA